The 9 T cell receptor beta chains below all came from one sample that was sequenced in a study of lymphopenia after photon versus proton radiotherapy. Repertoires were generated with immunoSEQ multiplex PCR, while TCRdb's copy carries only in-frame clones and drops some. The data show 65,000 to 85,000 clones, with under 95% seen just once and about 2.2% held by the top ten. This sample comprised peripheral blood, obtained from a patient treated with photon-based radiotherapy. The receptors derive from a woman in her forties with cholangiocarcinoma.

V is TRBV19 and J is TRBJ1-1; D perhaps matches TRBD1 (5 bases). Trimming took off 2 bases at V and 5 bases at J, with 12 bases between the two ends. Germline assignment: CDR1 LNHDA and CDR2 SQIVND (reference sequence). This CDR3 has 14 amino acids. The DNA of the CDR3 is TGTGCCAGTAGTATATGGGGGGAGCGGACTGAAGCTTTCTTT. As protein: CASSIWGERTEAFF.

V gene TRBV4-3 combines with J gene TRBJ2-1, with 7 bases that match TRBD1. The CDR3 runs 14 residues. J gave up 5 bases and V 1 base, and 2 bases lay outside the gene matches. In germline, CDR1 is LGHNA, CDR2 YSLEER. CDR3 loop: CASSQGDSDNEQFF. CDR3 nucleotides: TGCGCCAGCAGCCAAGGGGACAGTGACAATGAGCAGTTCTTC.

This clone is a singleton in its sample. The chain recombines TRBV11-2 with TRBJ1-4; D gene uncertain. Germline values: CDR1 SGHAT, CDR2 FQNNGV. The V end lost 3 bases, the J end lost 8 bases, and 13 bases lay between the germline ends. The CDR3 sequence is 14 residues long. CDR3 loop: CASSFPATGEKLFF. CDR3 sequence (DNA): TGTGCCAGCAGCTTTCCGGCGACGGGGGAAAAACTGTTTTTT.

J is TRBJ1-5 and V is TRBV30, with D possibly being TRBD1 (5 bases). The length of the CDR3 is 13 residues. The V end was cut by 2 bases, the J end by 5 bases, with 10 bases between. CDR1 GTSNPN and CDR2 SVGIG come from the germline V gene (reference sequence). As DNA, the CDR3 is TGTGCCTGGAGTAGCGGGGGGGATCAGCCCCAGCATTTT. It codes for CAWSSGGDQPQHF.

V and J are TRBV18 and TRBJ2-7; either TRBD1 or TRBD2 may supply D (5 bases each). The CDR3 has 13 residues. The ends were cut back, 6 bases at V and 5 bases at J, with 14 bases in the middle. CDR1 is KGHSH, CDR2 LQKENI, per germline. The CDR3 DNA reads TGTGCCAGCTCTTCAGCATGGGGGAACGAGCAGTACTTC. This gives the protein CASSSAWGNEQYF.

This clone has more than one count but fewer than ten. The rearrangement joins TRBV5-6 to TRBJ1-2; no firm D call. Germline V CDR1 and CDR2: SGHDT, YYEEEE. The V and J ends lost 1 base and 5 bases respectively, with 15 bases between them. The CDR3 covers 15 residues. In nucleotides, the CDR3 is TGTGCCAGCAGCTTGTCTGGATACCTGCGTTATGGCTACACCTTC. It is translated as CASSLSGYLRYGYTF.

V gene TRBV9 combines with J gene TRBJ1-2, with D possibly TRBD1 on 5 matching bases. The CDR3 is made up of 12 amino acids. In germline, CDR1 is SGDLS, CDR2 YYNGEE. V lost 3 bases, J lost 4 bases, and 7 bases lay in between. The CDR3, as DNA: TGTGCCAGCAGCGCGCAGGGCTATGGCTACACCTTC. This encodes CASSAQGYGYTF.

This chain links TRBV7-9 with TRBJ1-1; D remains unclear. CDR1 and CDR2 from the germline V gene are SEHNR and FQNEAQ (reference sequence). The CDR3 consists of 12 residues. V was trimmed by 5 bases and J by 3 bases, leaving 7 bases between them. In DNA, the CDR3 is TGTGCCAGCAGCCTAACAGACACTGAAGCTTTCTTT. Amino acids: CASSLTDTEAFF.

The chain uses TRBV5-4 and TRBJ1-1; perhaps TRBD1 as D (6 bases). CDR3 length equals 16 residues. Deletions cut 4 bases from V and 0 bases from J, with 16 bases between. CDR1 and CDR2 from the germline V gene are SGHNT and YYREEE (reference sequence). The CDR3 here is CASSLGTFSLNTEAFF. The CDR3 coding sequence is TGTGCCAGCAGCCTGGGGACATTTTCCTTGAACACTGAAGCTTTCTTT.